A selection of T cell receptor beta chains follows, all from one sample in a study of T cell changes during pregnancy in multiple sclerosis. The table came from immunoSEQ multiplex PCR; TCRdb's copy has only in-frame clones and leaves some out. The sample holds 69,000 or so clones, roughly 92% seen once. This material consisted of peripheral blood, taken before pregnancy. These receptors originate from a female donor with multiple sclerosis, enrolled in a pregnancy study. The CDR3 runs from the conserved cysteine through the conserved F or W.

v_call cdr3_length cdr3_aa
TRBV10-3 17 CAISESLGTGYSYEQYF
TRBV10-3 13 CAIRGQGEETQYF
TRBV4-1 13 CASSDTGYNEQFF
TRBV28 13 CASSTGGWYGYTF
TRBV12-5 17 CASGLDLSGRVVDTQYF
TRBV27 15 CASSLSPGSYNEQFF
TRBV28 13 CASMSREAETQYF
TRBV7-3 17 CASSRIAGEGRDNEQFF
TRBV5-1 14 CASSTGQGSGEQYF
TRBV6-1 14 CASSEQYSNQPQHF
TRBV5-4 16 CASTFGGGSGQETQYF
TRBV11-2 15 CASSSPGGYRNTIYF
TRBV28 15 CASSSPRRGSYEQYF
TRBV19 13 CASSPDQGSEAFF
TRBV28 16 CASRPGGTQRANVLTF
TRBV5-1 14 CASSPAGSYNEQFF
TRBV9 13 CASSATGIHEQYF
TRBV30 15 CAWRRLAGNTGELFF
TRBV21-1 18 CASRTGTSGRAVSYEQYF
TRBV19 14 CASSISPVTGELFF
TRBV28 14 CASIDSLLRSPLHF
TRBV7-9 17 CASSLSSEGLGNQPQHF
TRBV29-1 14 CSVSGLPSYNEQFF
TRBV19 13 CASSLGQGNQAFF
TRBV4-1 13 CASSQGRAYEQYF
TRBV5-4 16 CASSSFLLDGTWGYTF
TRBV4-1 13 CASSQGQARGAFF
TRBV19 13 CASRRERNTEAFF
TRBV10-1 14 CASSDWDLSNEQFF
TRBV4-2 15 CASSYLAGDFYEQYF
TRBV7-3 13 CASSLQSYTEAFF
TRBV30 14 CAWSVQGANYGYTF
TRBV7-2 12 CASSSRTVEAFF
TRBV15 16 CATSRRGQIRTDTQYF
TRBV13 13 CASSSNRGSEQFF
TRBV28 13 CASSFSLMETQYF
TRBV27 15 CASSPRPLSSYEQYF
TRBV7-2 15 CASSLAPGQGSEQYF
TRBV28 14 CASSARAKNYGYTF
TRBV7-2 13 CASSLAGIGEQYF
TRBV10-1 15 CASSKGLDHTGELFF
TRBV7-3 17 CASSLFPGAGGPDTQYF
TRBV2 13 CASSDQVPYEQYF
TRBV10-3 15 CAISEYRTASYGYTF
TRBV11-3 16 CASSSLGGYGSYEQYF
TRBV5-1 14 CASSFGTGRTEAFF
TRBV27 18 CASSLGGPGLAGGASQFF
TRBV4-3 14 CASSQGLRSDEQFF
TRBV5-4 16 CATQEAGLPITDTQYF
TRBV28 15 CASSSDDRFNQPQHF
TRBV7-6 12 CASSTNWDTQYF
TRBV6-1 15 CASRGTGGMNTEAFF
TRBV4-3 15 CASSQDAAGIYEQYF
TRBV28 14 CASSLSGQGGTQYF
TRBV7-2 13 CASSVSQGGGYTF
TRBV5-4 17 CASSQVRGQGNTDTQYF
TRBV18 14 CASSPPIAGGEQYF
TRBV7-2 15 CASSLAGTGNTEAFF